Detailed here is one T cell receptor beta chain. This sample also contains other DNA sequences that code for the same CDR3. This sample was taken from a study of cytomegalovirus exposure and HLA in healthy donors. V was pared by 0 bases and J by 5 bases, with 1 base of the junction left unmatched. Germline V gene sequence: CDR1 SGHRS, CDR2 YFSETQ. This CDR3 spans 13 amino acids. Assay used: immunoSEQ multiplex PCR; TCRdb lists only in-frame clones, some missing. Here the sample spans roughly 200,000 clones, roughly 86% being singletons. The sample consisted of PBMCs. The TCR sequence derives from a man younger than 45 in good health and CMV-seropositive. V is TRBV5-1 and J is TRBJ2-5; 7 bases agree with TRBD2. The DNA of the CDR3 is TGCGCCAGCAGCTTGGCCGGGGGGGAGACCCAGTACTTC. Translated: CASSLAGGETQYF.